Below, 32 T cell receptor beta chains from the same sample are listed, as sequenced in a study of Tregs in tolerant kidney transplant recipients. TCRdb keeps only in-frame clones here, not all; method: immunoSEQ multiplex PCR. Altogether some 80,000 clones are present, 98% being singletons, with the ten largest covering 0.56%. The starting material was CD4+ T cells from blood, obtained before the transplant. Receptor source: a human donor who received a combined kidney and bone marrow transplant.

CDR3 sequence reads: CASSRGLAGADTQYF. The CDR3 DNA sequence: TGTGCCAGCAGCAGGGGACTAGCGGGGGCGGATACGCAGTATTTT. The rearrangement joins TRBV5-4 to TRBJ2-3; 14 positions match TRBD2. CDR1 and CDR2 (germline): SGHNT, YYREEE (reference sequence). The CDR3 is 15 amino acids. Losses at the gene ends were 4 bases for V and 6 bases for J; bases not matched to a gene: 4.

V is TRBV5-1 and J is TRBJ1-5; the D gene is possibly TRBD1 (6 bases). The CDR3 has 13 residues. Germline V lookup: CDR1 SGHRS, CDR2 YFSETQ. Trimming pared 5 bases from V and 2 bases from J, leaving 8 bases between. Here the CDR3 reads CASSYRGNQPQHF. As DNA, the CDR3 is TGCGCCAGCAGTTACAGGGGCAATCAGCCCCAGCATTTT.

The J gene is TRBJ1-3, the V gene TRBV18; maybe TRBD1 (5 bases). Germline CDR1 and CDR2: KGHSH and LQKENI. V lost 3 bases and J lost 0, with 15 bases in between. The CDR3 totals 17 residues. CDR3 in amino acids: CASSPSRSGSSGNTIYF. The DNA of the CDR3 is TGTGCCAGCTCACCGTCTCGATCAGGGTCCTCTGGAAACACCATATATTTT. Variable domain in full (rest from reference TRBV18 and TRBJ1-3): NAGVMQNPRHLVRRRGQEARLRCSPMKGHSHVYWYRQLPEEGLKFMVYLQKENIIDESGMPKERFSAEFPKEGPSILRIQQVVRGDSAAYFCASSPSRSGSSGNTIYFGEGSWLTVV.

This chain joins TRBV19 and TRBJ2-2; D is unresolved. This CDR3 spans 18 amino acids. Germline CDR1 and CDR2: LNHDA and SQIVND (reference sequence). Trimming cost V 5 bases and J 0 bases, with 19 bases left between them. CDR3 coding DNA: TGTGCCAGTAGTCTCAGACATCCTCGCATCGCGAACACCGGGGAGCTGTTTTTT. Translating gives CASSLRHPRIANTGELFF.

The DNA of the CDR3 is TGTGCCATCAGTGGGTCCCTCGGGACAGGGGAATATAATTCACCCCTCCACTTT. Its protein is CAISGSLGTGEYNSPLHF. The V call is TRBV10-3, the J call TRBJ1-6, with TRBD1 matching 10 bases. CDR1 ENHRY and CDR2 SYGVKD come from the germline V gene. V shed 4 bases and J 4 bases; nucleotides not matched to a gene: 10. CDR3 length equals 18 residues.

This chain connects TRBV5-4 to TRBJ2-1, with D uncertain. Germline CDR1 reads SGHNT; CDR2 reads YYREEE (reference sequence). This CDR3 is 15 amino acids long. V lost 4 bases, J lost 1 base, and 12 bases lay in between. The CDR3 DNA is TGTGCCAGCAGCCCTAGGCGGTCGTCCTACAATGAGCAGTTCTTC. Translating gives CASSPRRSSYNEQFF.

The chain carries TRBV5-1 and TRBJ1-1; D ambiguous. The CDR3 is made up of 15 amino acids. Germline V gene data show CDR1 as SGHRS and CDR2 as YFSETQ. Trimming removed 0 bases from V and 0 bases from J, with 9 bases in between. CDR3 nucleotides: TGCGCCAGCAGCTTGGGGACTGCGATGAACACTGAAGCTTTCTTT. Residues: CASSLGTAMNTEAFF.

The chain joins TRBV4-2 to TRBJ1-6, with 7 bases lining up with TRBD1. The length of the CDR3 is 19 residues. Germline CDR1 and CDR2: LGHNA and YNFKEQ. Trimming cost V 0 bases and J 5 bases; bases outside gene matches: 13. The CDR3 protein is CASSQEKGPGTVNNSPLHF. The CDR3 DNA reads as TGTGCCAGCAGCCAAGAAAAGGGGCCCGGGACAGTAAATAATTCACCCCTCCACTTT.

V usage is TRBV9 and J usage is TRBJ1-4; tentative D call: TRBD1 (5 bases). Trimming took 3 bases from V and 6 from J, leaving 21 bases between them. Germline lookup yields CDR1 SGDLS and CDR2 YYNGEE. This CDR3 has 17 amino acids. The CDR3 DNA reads TGTGCCAGCAGCGCAGGGCCTGGTCAAGATCCTTATGAAAAACTGTTTTTT. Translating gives CASSAGPGQDPYEKLFF.

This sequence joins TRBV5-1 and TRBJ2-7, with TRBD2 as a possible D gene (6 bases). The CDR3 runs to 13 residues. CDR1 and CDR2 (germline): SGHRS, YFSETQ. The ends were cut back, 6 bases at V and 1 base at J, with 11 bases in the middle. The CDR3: CASKEGGSYEQYF. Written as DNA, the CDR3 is TGCGCCAGCAAGGAGGGAGGATCCTACGAGCAGTACTTC.

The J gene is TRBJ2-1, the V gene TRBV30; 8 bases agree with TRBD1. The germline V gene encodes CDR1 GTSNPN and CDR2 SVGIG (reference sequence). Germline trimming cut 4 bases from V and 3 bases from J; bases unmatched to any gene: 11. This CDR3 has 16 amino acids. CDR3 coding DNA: TGTGCCTGGACTAACCAGGGGGCATTCGGCTACAATGAGCAGTTCTTC. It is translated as CAWTNQGAFGYNEQFF.

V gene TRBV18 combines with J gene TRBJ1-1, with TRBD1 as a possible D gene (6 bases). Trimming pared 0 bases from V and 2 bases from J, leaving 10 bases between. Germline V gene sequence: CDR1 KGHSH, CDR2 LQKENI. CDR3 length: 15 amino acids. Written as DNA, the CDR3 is TGTGCCAGCTCACCACCAGGGACACGAAACACTGAAGCTTTCTTT. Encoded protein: CASSPPGTRNTEAFF.

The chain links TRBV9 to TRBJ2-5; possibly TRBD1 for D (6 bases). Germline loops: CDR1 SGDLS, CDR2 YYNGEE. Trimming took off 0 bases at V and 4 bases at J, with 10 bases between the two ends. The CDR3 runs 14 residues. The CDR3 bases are TGTGCCAGCAGCGTAGGGGGGCTGTTAGAGACCCAGTACTTC. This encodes CASSVGGLLETQYF.

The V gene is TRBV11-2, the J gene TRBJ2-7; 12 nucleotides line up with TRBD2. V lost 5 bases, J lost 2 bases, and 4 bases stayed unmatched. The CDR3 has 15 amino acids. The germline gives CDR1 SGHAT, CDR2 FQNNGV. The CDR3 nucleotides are TGTGCCAGCAGCCCTAGCGGGGGGGCCCCCTACGAGCAGTACTTC. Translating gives CASSPSGGAPYEQYF.

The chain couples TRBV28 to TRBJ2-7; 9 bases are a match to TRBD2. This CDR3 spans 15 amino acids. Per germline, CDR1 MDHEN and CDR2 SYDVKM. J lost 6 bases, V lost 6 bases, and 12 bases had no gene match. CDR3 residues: CASRFRLADRIEQYF. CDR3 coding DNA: TGTGCCAGCAGATTCCGACTAGCGGACCGCATCGAGCAGTACTTC.

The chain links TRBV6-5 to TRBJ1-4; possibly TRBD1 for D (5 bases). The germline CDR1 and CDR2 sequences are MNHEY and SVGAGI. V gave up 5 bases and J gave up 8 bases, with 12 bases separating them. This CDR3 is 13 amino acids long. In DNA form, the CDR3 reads TGTGCCAGCAGTCGCGGGACTCGGGAAAAACTGTTTTTT. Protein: CASSRGTREKLFF.

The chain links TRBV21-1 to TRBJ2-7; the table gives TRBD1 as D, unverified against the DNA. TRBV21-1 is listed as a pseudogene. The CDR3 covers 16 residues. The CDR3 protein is CASSKRIARAHYEQYF. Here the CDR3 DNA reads TGTGCCAGCAGCAAAAGGATCGCCAGGGCACACTACGAGCAGTACTTC.

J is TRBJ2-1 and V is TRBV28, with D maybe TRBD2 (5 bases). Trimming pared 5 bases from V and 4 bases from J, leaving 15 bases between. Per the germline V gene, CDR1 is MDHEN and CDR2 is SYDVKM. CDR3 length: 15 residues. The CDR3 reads CASSPDYRTYNEQFF. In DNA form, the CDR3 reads TGTGCCAGCAGTCCCGACTACCGCACTTACAATGAGCAGTTCTTC. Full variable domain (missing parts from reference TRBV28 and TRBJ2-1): DVKVTQSSRYLVKRTGEKVFLECVQDMDHENMFWYRQDPGLGLRLIYFSYDVKMKEKGDIPEGYSVSREKKERFSLILESASTNQTSMYLCASSPDYRTYNEQFFGPGTRLTVL.

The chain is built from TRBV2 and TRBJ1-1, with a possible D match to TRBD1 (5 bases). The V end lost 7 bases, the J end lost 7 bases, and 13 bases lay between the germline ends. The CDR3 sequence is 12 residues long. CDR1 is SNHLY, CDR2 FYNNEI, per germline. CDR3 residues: CASKVRAIEAFF. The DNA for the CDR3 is TGTGCCAGCAAGGTCAGGGCTATTGAAGCTTTCTTT.

The CDR3 sequence: CASSPRTAYEQYF. The DNA of the CDR3 is TGTGCCAGCAGCCCTCGGACAGCCTACGAGCAGTACTTC. The chain carries TRBV7-2 and TRBJ2-7, with TRBD1 as a possible D gene (6 bases). CDR3 length: 13 amino acids. CDR1 is SGHTA, CDR2 FQGNSA, per germline. V was trimmed by 5 bases and J by 2 bases, leaving 10 bases between them.

The CDR3 protein is CASSKASARSNEQFF. Written as DNA, the CDR3 is TGTGCCAGTAGTAAGGCTAGCGCGCGATCCAATGAGCAGTTCTTC. The V call is TRBV19, the J call TRBJ2-1; D perhaps matches TRBD2 (6 bases). This CDR3 is 15 amino acids long. Germline V gene lookup returns CDR1 LNHDA and CDR2 SQIVND (reference sequence). V lost 4 bases and J 6 bases, leaving 16 bases between the germline ends.

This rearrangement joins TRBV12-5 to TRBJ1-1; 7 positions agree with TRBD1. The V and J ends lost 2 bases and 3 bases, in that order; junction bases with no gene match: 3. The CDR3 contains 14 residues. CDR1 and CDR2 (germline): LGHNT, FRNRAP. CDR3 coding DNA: TGTGCTAGTGGTTTGAGCAGGGGGTACACTGAAGCTTTCTTT. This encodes CASGLSRGYTEAFF.

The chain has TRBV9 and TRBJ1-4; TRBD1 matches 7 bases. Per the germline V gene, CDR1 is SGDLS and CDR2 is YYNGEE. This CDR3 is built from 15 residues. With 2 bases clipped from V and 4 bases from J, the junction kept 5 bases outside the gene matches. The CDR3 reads CASSVFGTVNEKLFF. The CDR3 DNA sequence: TGTGCCAGCAGCGTTTTCGGGACAGTTAATGAAAAACTGTTTTTT.

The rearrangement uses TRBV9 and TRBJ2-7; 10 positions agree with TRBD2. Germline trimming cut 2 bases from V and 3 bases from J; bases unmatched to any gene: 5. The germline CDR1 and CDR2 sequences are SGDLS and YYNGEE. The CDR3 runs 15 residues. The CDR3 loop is CASSVSGGTNYEQYF. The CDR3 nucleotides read TGTGCCAGCAGCGTTAGCGGGGGGACAAACTACGAGCAGTACTTC.

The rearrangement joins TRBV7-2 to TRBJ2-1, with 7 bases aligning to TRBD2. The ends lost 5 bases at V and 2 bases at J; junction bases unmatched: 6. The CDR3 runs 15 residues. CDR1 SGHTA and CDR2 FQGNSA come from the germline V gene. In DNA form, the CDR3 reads TGTGCCAGCAGCACCGAGCGGGGCGCCTACAATGAGCAGTTCTTC. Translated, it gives CASSTERGAYNEQFF.

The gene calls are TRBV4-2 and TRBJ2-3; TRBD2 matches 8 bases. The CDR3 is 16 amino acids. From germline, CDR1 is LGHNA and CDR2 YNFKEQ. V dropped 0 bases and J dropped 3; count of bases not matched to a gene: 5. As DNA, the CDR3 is TGTGCCAGCAGCCAAGACAAAAGCGGGAGTACAGATACGCAGTATTTT. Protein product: CASSQDKSGSTDTQYF.

CDR3 sequence: CASSRGLAGDEQYF. The CDR3 bases are TGTGCCAGCAGCCGCGGACTAGCGGGAGACGAGCAGTACTTC. The chain is built from TRBV5-4 and TRBJ2-7; 13 nucleotides align to TRBD2. The CDR3 is 14 residues long. CDR1 is SGHNT and CDR2 is YYREEE in the germline V gene (reference sequence). J was trimmed by 5 bases and V by 4 bases; bases with no gene match: 3.

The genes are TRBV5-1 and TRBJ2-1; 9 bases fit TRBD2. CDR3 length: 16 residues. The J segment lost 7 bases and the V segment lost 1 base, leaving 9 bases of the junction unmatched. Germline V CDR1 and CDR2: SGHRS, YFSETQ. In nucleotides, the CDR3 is TGCGCCAGCAGCTTGAGAGCGGGAGGCCCAGTGAATGAGCAGTTCTTC. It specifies CASSLRAGGPVNEQFF.

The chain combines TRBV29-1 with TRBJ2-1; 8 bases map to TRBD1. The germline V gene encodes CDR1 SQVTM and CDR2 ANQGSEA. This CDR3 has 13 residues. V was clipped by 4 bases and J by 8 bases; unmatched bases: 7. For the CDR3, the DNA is TGCAGCGTTGTTAGGACAGGGATGGATGAGCAGTTCTTC. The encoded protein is CSVVRTGMDEQFF.

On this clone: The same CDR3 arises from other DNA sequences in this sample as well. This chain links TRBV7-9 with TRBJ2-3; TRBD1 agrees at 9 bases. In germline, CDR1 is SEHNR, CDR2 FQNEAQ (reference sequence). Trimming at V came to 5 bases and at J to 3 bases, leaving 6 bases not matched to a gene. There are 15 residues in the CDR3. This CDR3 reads CASSLGTGSTDTQYF. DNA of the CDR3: TGTGCCAGCAGCCTAGGGACAGGGTCAACAGATACGCAGTATTTT.

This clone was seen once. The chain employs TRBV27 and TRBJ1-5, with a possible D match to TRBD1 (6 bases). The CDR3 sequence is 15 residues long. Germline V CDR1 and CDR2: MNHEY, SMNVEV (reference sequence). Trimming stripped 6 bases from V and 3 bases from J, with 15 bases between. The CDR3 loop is CASSNLQGSNQPQHF. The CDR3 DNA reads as TGTGCCAGCAGCAACCTACAGGGTTCCAATCAGCCCCAGCATTTT.

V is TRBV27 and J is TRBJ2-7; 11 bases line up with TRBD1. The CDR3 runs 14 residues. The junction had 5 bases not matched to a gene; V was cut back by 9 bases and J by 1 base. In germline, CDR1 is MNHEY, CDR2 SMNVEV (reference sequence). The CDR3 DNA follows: TGTGCCAGTAAAGGGACAGGGGGTTCCTACGAGCAGTACTTC. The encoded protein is CASKGTGGSYEQYF.